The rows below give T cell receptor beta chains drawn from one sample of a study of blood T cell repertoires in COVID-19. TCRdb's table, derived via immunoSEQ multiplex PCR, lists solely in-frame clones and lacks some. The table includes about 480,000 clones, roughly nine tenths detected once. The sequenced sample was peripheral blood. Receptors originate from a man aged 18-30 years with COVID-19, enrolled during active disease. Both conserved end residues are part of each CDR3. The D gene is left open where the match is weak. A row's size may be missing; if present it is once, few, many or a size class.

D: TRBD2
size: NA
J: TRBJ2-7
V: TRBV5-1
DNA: TGCGCCAGCAGCTTGAGAACTAGCGGGGCCTACGAGCAGTACTTC
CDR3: CASSLRTSGAYEQYF

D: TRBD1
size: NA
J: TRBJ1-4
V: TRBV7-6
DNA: TGTGCCAGCAGCGTACGACAGGGGAGGGATGAAAAACTGTTTTTT
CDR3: CASSVRQGRDEKLFF

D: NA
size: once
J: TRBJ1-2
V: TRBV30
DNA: TGTGCCTGGAGTGTCGAGGGGGGGGGAACTGGCTATGGCTACACCTTC
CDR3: CAWSVEGGGTGYGYTF

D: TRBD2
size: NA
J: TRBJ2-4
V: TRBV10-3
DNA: TGTGCCATCAGTGAAACTAGCGGGAGGGCCGTAGCCAAAAACATTCAGTACTTC
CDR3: CAISETSGRAVAKNIQYF

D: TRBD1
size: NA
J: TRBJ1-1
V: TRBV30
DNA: TGTGCCTGGAGCCTAATCCGGGCCCCAGGGGGCACTGAAGCTTTCTTT
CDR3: CAWSLIRAPGGTEAFF

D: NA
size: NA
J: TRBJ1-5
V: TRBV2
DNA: TGTGCCAGCAGTGAATTTGTTCTCCCCCAGCATTTT
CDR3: CASSEFVLPQHF

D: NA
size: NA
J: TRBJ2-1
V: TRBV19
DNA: TGTGCCAGTAGTAAAGAACTCACGAGCTCCTACAATGAGCAGTTCTTC
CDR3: CASSKELTSSYNEQFF

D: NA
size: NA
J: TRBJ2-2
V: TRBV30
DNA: TGTGCCTGGGGGAAGGGGTTCACCGGGGAGCTGTTTTTT
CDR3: CAWGKGFTGELFF

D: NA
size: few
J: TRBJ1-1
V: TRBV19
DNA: TGTGCCAGTAGTGTTAGGGCGGGGAACACTGAAGCTTTCTTT
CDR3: CASSVRAGNTEAFF

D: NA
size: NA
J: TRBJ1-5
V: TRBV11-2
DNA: TGTGCCAGCAGCTTTTCAGAAAATCAGCCCCAGCATTTT
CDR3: CASSFSENQPQHF

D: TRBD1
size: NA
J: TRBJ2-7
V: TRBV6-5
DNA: TGTGCCAGCAGGGACCGGGACAGGGGTGCCTACGAGCAGTACTTC
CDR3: CASRDRDRGAYEQYF

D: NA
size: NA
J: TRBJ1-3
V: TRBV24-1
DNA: TGTGCCACCAATCGAGGAGAAGAAGTTGCTGGAAACACCATATATTTT
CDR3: CATNRGEEVAGNTIYF

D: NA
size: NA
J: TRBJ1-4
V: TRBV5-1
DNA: TGCGCCAGCAGCTTATCAGGGTCCGCAACTAATGAAAAACTGTTTTTT
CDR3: CASSLSGSATNEKLFF

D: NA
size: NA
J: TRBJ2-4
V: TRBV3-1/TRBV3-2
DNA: TGTGCCAGCAGCCAAGATTCGGACATTCAGTACTTC
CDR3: CASSQDSDIQYF

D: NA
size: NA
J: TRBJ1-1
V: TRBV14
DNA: TGTGCCAGCAGCCAATCATCGGGGGAGACTGAAGCTTTCTTT
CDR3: CASSQSSGETEAFF

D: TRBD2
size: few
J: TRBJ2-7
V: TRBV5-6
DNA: TGTGCCAGCAGCGTAGCGGGGGTATCCTACGAGCAGTACTTC
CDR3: CASSVAGVSYEQYF

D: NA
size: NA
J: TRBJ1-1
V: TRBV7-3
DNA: TGTGCCAGCAGCCCCAACGGACAGTCCTCCCTCGTGAACACTGAAGCTTTCTTT
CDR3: CASSPNGQSSLVNTEAFF

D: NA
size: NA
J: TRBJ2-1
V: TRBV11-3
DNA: TGTGCCAGCAGCGAGGGATCGGACAATGAGCAGTTCTTC
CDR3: CASSEGSDNEQFF

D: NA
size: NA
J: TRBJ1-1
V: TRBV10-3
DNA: TGTGCCATCAGCCGCAGTGTGGGGGGAAACACTGAAGCTTTCTTT
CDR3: CAISRSVGGNTEAFF

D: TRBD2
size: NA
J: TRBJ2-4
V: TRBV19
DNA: TGTGCCAGTAGAGACCTCAGTGGGGGGAGGGAGAACATTCAGTACTTC
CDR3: CASRDLSGGRENIQYF

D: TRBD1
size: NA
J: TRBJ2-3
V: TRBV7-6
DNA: TGTGCCAGCAGCGACCGACCCGGGACAGGGGCGATCACAGATACGCAGTATTTT
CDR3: CASSDRPGTGAITDTQYF

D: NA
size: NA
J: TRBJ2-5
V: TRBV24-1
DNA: TGTGCCACCAGTGAGCGCAGGCAGGGAGAGACCCAGTACTTC
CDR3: CATSERRQGETQYF

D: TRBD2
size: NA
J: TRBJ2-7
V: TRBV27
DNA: TGTGCCAGCAGCCCACGGGGACTAGCGGGGAGTCGCGAGCAGTACTTC
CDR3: CASSPRGLAGSREQYF

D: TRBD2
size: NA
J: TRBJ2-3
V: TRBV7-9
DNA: TGTGCCAGCAGCTTGGGGTCGGGGGGGCCGGTAGATACGCAGTATTTT
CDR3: CASSLGSGGPVDTQYF

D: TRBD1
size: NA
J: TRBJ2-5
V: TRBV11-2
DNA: TGTGCCAGCAGCTTAGGGGACAGGGCGGGTGAGACCCAGTACTTC
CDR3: CASSLGDRAGETQYF

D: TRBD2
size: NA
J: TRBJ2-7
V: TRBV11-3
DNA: TGTGCCAGCAGTGTGAGGGAGGGCGGTTACGAGCAGTACTTC
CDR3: CASSVREGGYEQYF

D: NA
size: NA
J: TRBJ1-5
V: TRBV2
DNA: TGTGCCAGCAGCGTTGGACAGTCCTCCAATCAGCCCCAGCATTTT
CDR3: CASSVGQSSNQPQHF

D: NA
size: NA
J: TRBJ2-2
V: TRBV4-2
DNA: TGTGCCAGCAGCCTTGGACTAAACACCGGGGAGCTGTTTTTT
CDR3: CASSLGLNTGELFF

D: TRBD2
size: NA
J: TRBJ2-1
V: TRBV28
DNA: TGTGCCAGCAGTTTATCTCTAGCGGGAGGGCGAAATGAGCAGTTCTTC
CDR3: CASSLSLAGGRNEQFF

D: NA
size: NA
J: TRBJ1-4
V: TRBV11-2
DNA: TGTGCCAGCAGCTTAGAGGCCCGGGGGAATGAAAAACTGTTTTTT
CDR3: CASSLEARGNEKLFF

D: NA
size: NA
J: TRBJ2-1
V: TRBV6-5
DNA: TGTGCCAGCAGTCGTGGGACTTCCTACAATGAGCAGTTCTTC
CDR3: CASSRGTSYNEQFF

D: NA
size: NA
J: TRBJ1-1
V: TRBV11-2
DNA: TGTGCCAGCAGCTTAGCGGGCCCGCGGGGCACTGAAGCTTTCTTT
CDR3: CASSLAGPRGTEAFF

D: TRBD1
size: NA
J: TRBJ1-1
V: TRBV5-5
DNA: TGTGCCAGCAGTAGGGGGCCGAACACTGAAGCTTTCTTT
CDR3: CASSRGPNTEAFF

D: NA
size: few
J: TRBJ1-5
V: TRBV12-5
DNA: TGTGCTAGTGGTCCCGGGGAGCCCCAGCATTTT
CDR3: CASGPGEPQHF

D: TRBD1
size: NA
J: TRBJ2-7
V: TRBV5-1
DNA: TGCGCCAGCAGAGCAGGGACAGGGTACGAGCAGTACTTC
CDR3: CASRAGTGYEQYF

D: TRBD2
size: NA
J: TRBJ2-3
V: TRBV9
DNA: TGTGCCAGCAGCGTAGCCGCTAGCGGGTCCACAGATACGCAGTATTTT
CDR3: CASSVAASGSTDTQYF

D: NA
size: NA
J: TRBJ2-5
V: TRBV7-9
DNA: TGTGCCAGCAGCTCCAATCGCCGGGTGGAGACCCAGTACTTC
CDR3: CASSSNRRVETQYF

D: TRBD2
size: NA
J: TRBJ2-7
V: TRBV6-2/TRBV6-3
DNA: TGTGCCAGCAGTTACTCGACATTGGGACTAGCGACGTACGAGCAGTACTTC
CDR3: CASSYSTLGLATYEQYF

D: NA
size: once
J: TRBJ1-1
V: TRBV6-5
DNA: TGTGCCAGTTGCCAAAAAGGGGTGACTGAAGCTTTCTTT
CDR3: CASCQKGVTEAFF